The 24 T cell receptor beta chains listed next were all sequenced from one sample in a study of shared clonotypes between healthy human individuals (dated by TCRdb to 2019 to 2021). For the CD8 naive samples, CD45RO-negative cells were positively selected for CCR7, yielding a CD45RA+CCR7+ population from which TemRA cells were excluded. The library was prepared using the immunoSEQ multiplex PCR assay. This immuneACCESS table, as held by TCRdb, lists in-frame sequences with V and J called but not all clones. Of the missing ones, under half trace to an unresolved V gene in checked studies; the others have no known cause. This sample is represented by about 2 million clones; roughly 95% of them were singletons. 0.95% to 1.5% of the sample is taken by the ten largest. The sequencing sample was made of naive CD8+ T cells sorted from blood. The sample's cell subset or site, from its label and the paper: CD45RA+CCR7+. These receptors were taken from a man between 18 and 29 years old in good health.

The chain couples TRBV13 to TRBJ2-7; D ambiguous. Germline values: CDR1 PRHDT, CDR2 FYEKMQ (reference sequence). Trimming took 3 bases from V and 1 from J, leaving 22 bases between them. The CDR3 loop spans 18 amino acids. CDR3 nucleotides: TGTGCCAGCAGCTTCGGTGGCGCCGCCTCTCTCCCATCCTACGAGCAGTACTTC. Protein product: CASSFGGAASLPSYEQYF. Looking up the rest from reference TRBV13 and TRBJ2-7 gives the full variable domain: AAGVIQSPRHLIKEKRETATLKCYPIPRHDTVYWYQQGPGQDPQFLISFYEKMQSDKGSIPDRFSAQQFSDYHSELNMSSLELGDSALYFCASSFGGAASLPSYEQYFGPGTRLTVT.

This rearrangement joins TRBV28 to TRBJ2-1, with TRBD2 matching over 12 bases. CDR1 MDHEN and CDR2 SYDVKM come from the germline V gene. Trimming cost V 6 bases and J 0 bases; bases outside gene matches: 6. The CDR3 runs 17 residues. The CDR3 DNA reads TGTGCCAGCAGCCCCGGACTAGCGGGACGCTCCTACAATGAGCAGTTCTTC. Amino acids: CASSPGLAGRSYNEQFF.

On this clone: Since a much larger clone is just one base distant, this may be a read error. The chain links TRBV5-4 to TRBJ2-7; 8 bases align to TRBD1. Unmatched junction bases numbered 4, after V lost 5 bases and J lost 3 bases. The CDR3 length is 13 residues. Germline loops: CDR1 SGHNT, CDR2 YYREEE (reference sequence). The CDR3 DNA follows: TGTGCCAGCAGTTACGGACAGGGCTACGAGCAGTACTTC. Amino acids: CASSYGQGYEQYF.

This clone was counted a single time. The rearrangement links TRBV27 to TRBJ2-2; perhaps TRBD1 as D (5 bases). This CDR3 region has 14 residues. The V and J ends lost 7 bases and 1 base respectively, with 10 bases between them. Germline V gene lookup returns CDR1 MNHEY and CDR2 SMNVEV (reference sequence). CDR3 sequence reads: CASTIRGNTGELFF. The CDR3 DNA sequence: TGTGCCAGCACTATAAGGGGGAACACCGGGGAGCTGTTTTTT.

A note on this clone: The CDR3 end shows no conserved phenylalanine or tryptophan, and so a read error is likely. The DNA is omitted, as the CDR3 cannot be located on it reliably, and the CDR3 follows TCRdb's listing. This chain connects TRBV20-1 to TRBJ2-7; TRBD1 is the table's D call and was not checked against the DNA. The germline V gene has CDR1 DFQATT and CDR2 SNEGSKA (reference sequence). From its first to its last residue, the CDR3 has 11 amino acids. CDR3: CSARGRDRVGP.

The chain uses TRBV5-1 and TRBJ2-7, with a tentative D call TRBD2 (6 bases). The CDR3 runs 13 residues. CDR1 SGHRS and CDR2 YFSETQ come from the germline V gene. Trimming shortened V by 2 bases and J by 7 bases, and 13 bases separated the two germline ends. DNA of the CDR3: TGCGCCAGCAGCTTAGGGCGGACTAAAGAGCAGTACTTC. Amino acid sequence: CASSLGRTKEQYF.

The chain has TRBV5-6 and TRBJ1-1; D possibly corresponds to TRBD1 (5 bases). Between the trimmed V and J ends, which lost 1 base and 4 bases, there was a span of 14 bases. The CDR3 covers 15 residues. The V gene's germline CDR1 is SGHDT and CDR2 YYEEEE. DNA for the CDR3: TGTGCCAGCAGCTTGATGAAGGGGAGAATCACTGAAGCTTTCTTT. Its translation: CASSLMKGRITEAFF.

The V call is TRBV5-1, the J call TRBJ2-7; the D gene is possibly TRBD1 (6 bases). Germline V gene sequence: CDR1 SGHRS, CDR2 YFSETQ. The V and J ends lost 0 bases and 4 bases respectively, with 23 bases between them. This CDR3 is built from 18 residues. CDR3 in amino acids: CASSLGAGTPEVMYEQYF. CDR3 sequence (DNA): TGCGCCAGCAGCTTGGGAGCCGGGACACCCGAGGTTATGTACGAGCAGTACTTC.

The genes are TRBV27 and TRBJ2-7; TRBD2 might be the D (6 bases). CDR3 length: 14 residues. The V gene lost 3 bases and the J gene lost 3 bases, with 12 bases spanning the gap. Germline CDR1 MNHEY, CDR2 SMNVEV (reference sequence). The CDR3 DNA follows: TGTGCCAGCAGTTTGGCCCAGGGACTCTACGAGCAGTACTTC. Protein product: CASSLAQGLYEQYF.

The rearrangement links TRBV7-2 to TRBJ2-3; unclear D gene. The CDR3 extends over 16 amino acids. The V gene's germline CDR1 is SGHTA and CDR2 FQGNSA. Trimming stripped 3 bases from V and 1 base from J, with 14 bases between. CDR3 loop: CASSFGPSSGTDTQYF. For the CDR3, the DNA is TGTGCCAGCAGCTTTGGACCGTCCTCGGGCACAGATACGCAGTATTTT.

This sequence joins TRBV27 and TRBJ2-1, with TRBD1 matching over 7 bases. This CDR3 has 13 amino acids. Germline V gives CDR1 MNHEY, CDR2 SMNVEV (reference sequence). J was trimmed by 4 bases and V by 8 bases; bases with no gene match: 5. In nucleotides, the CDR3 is TGTGCCAGCGGGACAGCTATATACAATGAGCAGTTCTTC. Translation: CASGTAIYNEQFF.

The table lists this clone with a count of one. The CDR3 sequence is CSVQEGNSGNTIYF. CDR3 nucleotides: TGCAGCGTTCAGGAGGGTAACTCTGGAAACACCATATATTTT. V is TRBV29-1 and J is TRBJ1-3; no reliable D call. CDR1 is SQVTM, CDR2 ANQGSEA, per germline. With 5 bases removed from V and 0 bases from J, the gap between germline ends came to 11 bases. The CDR3 is made up of 14 amino acids.

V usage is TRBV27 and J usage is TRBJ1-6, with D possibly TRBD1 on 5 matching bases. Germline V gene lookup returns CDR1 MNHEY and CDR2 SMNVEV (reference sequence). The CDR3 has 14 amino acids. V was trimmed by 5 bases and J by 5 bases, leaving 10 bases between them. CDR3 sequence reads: CASSVRGHNSPLHF. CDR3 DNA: TGTGCCAGCAGTGTCCGGGGACATAATTCACCCCTCCACTTT.

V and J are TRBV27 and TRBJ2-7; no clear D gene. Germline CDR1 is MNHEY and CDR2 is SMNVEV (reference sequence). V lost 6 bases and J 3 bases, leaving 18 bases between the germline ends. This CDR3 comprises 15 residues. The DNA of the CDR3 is TGTGCCAGCAGCATAGGTGGGTCGGCTGGCTACGAGCAGTACTTC. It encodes CASSIGGSAGYEQYF.

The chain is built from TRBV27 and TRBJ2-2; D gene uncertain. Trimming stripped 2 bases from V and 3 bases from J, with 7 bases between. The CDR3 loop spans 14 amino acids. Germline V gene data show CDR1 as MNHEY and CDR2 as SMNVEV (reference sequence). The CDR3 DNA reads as TGTGCCAGCAGTTTAGGGCTTTACACCGGGGAGCTGTTTTTT. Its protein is CASSLGLYTGELFF.

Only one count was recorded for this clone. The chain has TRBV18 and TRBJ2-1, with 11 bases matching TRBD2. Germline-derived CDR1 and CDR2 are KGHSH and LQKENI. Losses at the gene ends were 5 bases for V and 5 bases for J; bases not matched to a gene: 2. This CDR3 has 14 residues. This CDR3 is CASSILAGDNEQFF. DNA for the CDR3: TGTGCCAGCTCAATACTAGCGGGGGACAATGAGCAGTTCTTC.

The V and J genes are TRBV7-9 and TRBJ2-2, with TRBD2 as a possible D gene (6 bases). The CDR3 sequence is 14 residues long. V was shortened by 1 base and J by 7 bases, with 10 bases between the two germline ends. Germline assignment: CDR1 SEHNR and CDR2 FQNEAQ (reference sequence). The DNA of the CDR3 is TGTGCCAGCAGCTTAGTTTATAGCGGCGGGGAGCTGTTTTTT. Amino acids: CASSLVYSGGELFF.

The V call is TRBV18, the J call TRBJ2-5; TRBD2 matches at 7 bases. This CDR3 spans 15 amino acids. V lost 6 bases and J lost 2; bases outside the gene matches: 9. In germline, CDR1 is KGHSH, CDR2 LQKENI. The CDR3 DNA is TGTGCCAGCTCGTCCACTAGCGATCTACAAGAGACCCAGTACTTC. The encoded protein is CASSSTSDLQETQYF.

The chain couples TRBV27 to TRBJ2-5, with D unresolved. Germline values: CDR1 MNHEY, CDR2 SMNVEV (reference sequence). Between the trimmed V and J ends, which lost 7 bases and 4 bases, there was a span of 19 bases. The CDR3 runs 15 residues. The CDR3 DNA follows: TGTGCCAGCAAGGAAGTGTCGATGCCACTAGAGACCCAGTACTTC. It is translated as CASKEVSMPLETQYF.

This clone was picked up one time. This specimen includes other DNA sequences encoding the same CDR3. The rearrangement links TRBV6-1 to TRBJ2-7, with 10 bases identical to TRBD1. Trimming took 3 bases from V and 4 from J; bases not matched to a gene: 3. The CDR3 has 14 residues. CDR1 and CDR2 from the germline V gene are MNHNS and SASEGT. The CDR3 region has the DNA TGTGCCAGCAGTGAGACAGGGGGCGCATACGAGCAGTACTTC. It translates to CASSETGGAYEQYF.

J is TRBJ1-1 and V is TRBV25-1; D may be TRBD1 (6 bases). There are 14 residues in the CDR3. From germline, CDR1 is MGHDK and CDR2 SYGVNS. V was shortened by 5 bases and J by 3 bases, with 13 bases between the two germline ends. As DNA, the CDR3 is TGTGCCAGCAGTCGAAGGGGGGCGTACACTGAAGCTTTCTTT. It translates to CASSRRGAYTEAFF.

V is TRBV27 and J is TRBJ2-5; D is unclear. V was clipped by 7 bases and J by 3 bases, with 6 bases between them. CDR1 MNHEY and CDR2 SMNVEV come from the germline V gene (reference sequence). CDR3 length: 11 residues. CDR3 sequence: CASKNEETQYF. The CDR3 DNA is TGTGCCAGCAAGAACGAAGAGACCCAGTACTTC.

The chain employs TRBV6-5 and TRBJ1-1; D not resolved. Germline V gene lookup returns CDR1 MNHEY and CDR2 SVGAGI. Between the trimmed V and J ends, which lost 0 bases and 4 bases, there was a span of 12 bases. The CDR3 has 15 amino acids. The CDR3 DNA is TGTGCCAGCAGTTACTCGATCGGGCTCGCCACTGAAGCTTTCTTT. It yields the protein CASSYSIGLATEAFF.

The CDR3 reads CASSQGTAPHEQYF. The CDR3 DNA is TGCGCCAGCAGCCAAGGGACAGCCCCCCACGAGCAGTACTTC. The chain joins TRBV4-1 to TRBJ2-7; tentative D call: TRBD1 (6 bases). This CDR3 region has 14 residues. V gave up 1 base and J gave up 5 bases, with 12 bases separating them. CDR1 MGHRA and CDR2 YSYEKL come from the germline V gene.